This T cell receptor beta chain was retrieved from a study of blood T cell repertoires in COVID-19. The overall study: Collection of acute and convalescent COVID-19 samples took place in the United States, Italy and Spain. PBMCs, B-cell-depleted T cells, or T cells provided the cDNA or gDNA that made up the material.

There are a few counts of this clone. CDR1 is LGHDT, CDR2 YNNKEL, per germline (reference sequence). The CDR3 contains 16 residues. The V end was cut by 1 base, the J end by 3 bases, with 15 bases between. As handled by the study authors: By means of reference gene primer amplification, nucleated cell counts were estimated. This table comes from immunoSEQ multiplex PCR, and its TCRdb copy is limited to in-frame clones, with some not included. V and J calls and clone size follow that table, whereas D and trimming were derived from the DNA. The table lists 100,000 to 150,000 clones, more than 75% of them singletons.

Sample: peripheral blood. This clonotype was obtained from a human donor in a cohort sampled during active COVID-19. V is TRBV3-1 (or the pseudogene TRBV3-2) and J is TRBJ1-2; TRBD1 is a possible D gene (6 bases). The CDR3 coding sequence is TGTGCCAGCAGCCAAGGAAGGGGGAGTCAGGACTATGGCTACACCTTC. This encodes CASSQGRGSQDYGYTF.